These 31 T cell receptor beta chains originate from one sample sequenced in a study of cytomegalovirus exposure and HLA in healthy donors. PCR amplification relied on 60 Vbeta primers (plus 13 Jbeta primers). The table came from immunoSEQ multiplex PCR; TCRdb's copy has only in-frame clones and leaves some out. The sample lists about 160,000 clones, just under 65% occurring once. Sequenced material: PBMCs. Receptors originate from an older woman in good health and CMV-seropositive.

The chain has TRBV9 and TRBJ2-7; 9 nucleotides agree with TRBD1. The CDR3 runs 16 residues. Germline loops: CDR1 SGDLS, CDR2 YYNGEE. The trim removed 2 bases at V and 4 bases at J, leaving 10 bases unmatched. CDR3 sequence: CASSVAATGGSYEQYF. CDR3 coding DNA: TGTGCCAGCAGCGTCGCGGCGACAGGGGGTAGTTACGAGCAGTACTTC.

This clone was seen only once. The CDR3 region is CASSPPTNSGGEKLFF. DNA of the CDR3: TGTGCCAGCAGCCCACCAACAAACTCCGGGGGTGAAAAACTGTTTTTT. This chain joins TRBV7-9 and TRBJ1-4; perhaps TRBD1 as D (5 bases). V was clipped by 5 bases and J by 7 bases, with 20 bases between them. The CDR3 sequence is 16 residues long. Looked up from germline, CDR1 is SEHNR and CDR2 is FQNEAQ (reference sequence).

The rearrangement links TRBV19 to TRBJ2-2; tentative D call: TRBD2 (5 bases). The V and J ends lost 7 bases and 1 base respectively, with 10 bases between them. The CDR3 consists of 14 residues. CDR1 is LNHDA and CDR2 is SQIVND in the germline V gene (reference sequence). In DNA, the CDR3 is TGTGCCAGTAAATTGAGGGAGAACACCGGGGAGCTGTTTTTT. Translating gives CASKLRENTGELFF.

The V call is TRBV4-3, the J call TRBJ1-2; D call uncertain. Trimming took 0 bases from V and 0 from J, leaving 8 bases between them. This CDR3 has 15 residues. Germline lookup yields CDR1 LGHNA and CDR2 YSLEER. The CDR3, as DNA: TGCGCCAGCAGCCAAGATTTAGCATCTAACTATGGCTACACCTTC. Its translation is CASSQDLASNYGYTF.

This clone turned up a few times. The CDR3 DNA reads TGTGCCAGCAGCAAAGAAAAGTTATCAGGACAGGGCTGCCACAATTTCAATGAGCAGTTCTTC. Its translation is CASSKEKLSGQGCHNFNEQFF. V and J are TRBV21-1 and TRBJ2-1; TRBD1 reflects the table's D call only, with no check against the DNA. TRBV21-1 is marked as a pseudogene. CDR3 size: 21 residues.

This rearrangement joins TRBV15 to TRBJ2-7; no firm D call. V was cut by 0 bases and J by 5 bases, with 5 bases left in between. The germline V gene encodes CDR1 LNHNV and CDR2 YYDKDF (reference sequence). The CDR3 loop spans 12 amino acids. CDR3 residues: CATSRDIHEQYF. Here the CDR3 DNA reads TGTGCCACCAGCAGAGATATCCACGAGCAGTACTTC. The full variable domain, its missing parts supplied by reference TRBV15 and TRBJ2-7, is DAMVIQNPRYQVTQFGKPVTLSCSQTLNHNVMYWYQQKSSQAPKLLFHYYDKDFNNEADTPDNFQSRRPNTSFCFLDIRSPGLGDTAMYLCATSRDIHEQYFGPGTRLTVT.

The chain couples TRBV4-3 to TRBJ2-5; 7 bases fit TRBD1. V lost 0 bases and J lost 5; bases outside the gene matches: 9. The germline gives CDR1 LGHNA, CDR2 YSLEER. The CDR3 length is 16 residues. For the CDR3, the DNA is TGCGCCAGCAGCCAAGACCGTTCAAGGGGGCAGGAGACCCAGTACTTC. Residues: CASSQDRSRGQETQYF.

This chain uses TRBV5-5 with TRBJ2-7; D perhaps matches TRBD1 (5 bases). Germline assignment: CDR1 SGHKS and CDR2 YYEKEE (reference sequence). Trimming took off 7 bases at V and 2 bases at J, with 16 bases between the two ends. The CDR3 has 14 amino acids. The CDR3 DNA reads TGTGCCAGCGCCAGGGCTACCCACCCCTACGAGCAGTACTTC. Its translation: CASARATHPYEQYF.

Of note for this clone: An end of the junction does not agree with germline; a read error may underlie this. The CDR3 nucleotides read TGTGCTAGCAGCTTAGGCGGTAATGAAAAACTGTTTTTT. Protein sequence: CASSLGGNEKLFF. The chain links TRBV7-7 to TRBJ1-4; D is ambiguous. The germline gives CDR1 SSHAT, CDR2 FNYEAQ (reference sequence). The CDR3 has 13 amino acids.

The chain carries TRBV29-1 and TRBJ2-1; TRBD2 matches 14 bases. V shed 8 bases, J shed 4 bases, and the junction held 16 bases outside the gene matches. The CDR3 covers 18 residues. The germline CDR1 and CDR2 sequences are SQVTM and ANQGSEA. The CDR3 nucleotides read TGCAGCTTTGGGGGACTAGCGGGAGTTTGGGGAGGGTACAATGAGCAGTTCTTC. Translating it yields CSFGGLAGVWGGYNEQFF.

The chain is built from TRBV28 and TRBJ1-4; possibly TRBD1 for D (6 bases). Germline CDR1 MDHEN, CDR2 SYDVKM. The CDR3 extends over 15 amino acids. Trimming stripped 4 bases from V and 5 bases from J, with 14 bases between. The CDR3 here is CASSSPGARNEKLFF. CDR3 coding DNA: TGTGCCAGCAGTTCCCCAGGGGCGCGGAATGAAAAACTGTTTTTT.

The chain links TRBV2 to TRBJ2-2, with TRBD1 identical over 8 bases. This CDR3 spans 14 amino acids. Germline loops: CDR1 SNHLY, CDR2 FYNNEI. V shed 10 bases and J 4 bases; nucleotides not matched to a gene: 8. CDR3 sequence: CATKGTGSTGELFF. Here the CDR3 DNA reads TGTGCCACCAAAGGGACAGGATCCACCGGGGAGCTGTTTTTT.

This clone is a singleton in its sample. CDR3 DNA sequence: TGTGCCAGCAGTTCGCTACAGGGCCAAAATCAGCCCCAGCATTTT. This codes for CASSSLQGQNQPQHF. The chain is built from TRBV27 and TRBJ1-5, with D tentatively TRBD1 (6 bases). The CDR3 sequence is 15 residues long. Trimming stripped 4 bases from V and 4 bases from J, with 14 bases between. The germline V gene has CDR1 MNHEY and CDR2 SMNVEV (reference sequence).

This sequence joins TRBV7-9 and TRBJ2-7; 9 nucleotides line up with TRBD2. V lost 1 base, J lost 7 bases, and 11 bases stayed unmatched. Germline values: CDR1 SEHNR, CDR2 FQNEAQ (reference sequence). The CDR3 spans 16 residues. CDR3 loop: CASSLGVGGRAWEQYF. Written as DNA, the CDR3 is TGTGCCAGCAGCTTAGGCGTAGGCGGGAGGGCCTGGGAGCAGTACTTC.

CDR3 in amino acids: CASSMGGHLSSGTSGRAIYEQYF. In nucleotides, the CDR3 is TGTGCCAGTAGTATGGGGGGACATCTCTCGAGCGGGACTAGCGGGAGGGCCATCTACGAGCAGTACTTC. The chain employs TRBV19 and TRBJ2-7, with TRBD2 matching over 16 bases. In germline, CDR1 is LNHDA, CDR2 SQIVND (reference sequence). The CDR3 contains 23 residues. The V segment lost 3 bases and the J segment 3 bases; nucleotides outside the gene matches: 23.

Regarding this clone: This sample includes further DNA sequences coding for the same CDR3. The genes are TRBV4-3 and TRBJ1-3; a weak D match, TRBD1 (6 bases). Trimming took 6 bases from V and 0 from J, leaving 12 bases between them. Germline V gives CDR1 LGHNA, CDR2 YSLEER. This CDR3 comprises 15 residues. CDR3 coding DNA: TGCGCCAGCAGGATTGACAGGAACTCTGGAAACACCATATATTTT. The encoded protein is CASRIDRNSGNTIYF.

The chain has TRBV6-6 and TRBJ2-1; 11 positions agree with TRBD2. This CDR3 comprises 15 residues. Germline V gene data show CDR1 as MNHNY and CDR2 as SVGAGI (reference sequence). The ends lost 2 bases at V and 3 bases at J; junction bases unmatched: 0. This chain's CDR3 is CASSYGTSGYNEQFF. For the CDR3, the DNA is TGTGCCAGCAGTTACGGGACTAGCGGCTACAATGAGCAGTTCTTC.

The sample holds a few counts of this clone. V is TRBV4-1 and J is TRBJ2-1; the D is unclear. The germline V and J ends were trimmed by 0 bases and 1 base, with 7 bases remaining between them. The length of the CDR3 is 15 residues. Germline assignment: CDR1 MGHRA and CDR2 YSYEKL. The CDR3: CASSQDGRSYNEQFF. CDR3 nucleotide sequence: TGCGCCAGCAGCCAAGATGGCAGATCCTACAATGAGCAGTTCTTC.

The count of this clone is one. The CDR3 DNA reads TGTGCCAGCAGTTTCCTCCCGGGTCAGCCCCAGCATTTT. This sequence encodes CASSFLPGQPQHF. This chain uses TRBV27 with TRBJ1-5, with D unresolved. Germline V CDR1 and CDR2: MNHEY, SMNVEV (reference sequence). The V and J ends lost 3 bases and 6 bases respectively, with 9 bases between them. This CDR3 comprises 13 residues.

V is TRBV4-1 and J is TRBJ2-7, with unresolved D. Trimming removed 1 base from V and 4 bases from J, with 11 bases in between. The CDR3 is 14 amino acids. The germline V gene encodes CDR1 MGHRA and CDR2 YSYEKL. Written as DNA, the CDR3 is TGCGCCAGCAGCCAAGGTTTGAGGTGGTACGAGCAGTACTTC. This translates into CASSQGLRWYEQYF.

V usage is TRBV27 and J usage is TRBJ2-2; 10 nucleotides match TRBD1. The CDR3 sequence is 14 residues long. Germline V gene lookup returns CDR1 MNHEY and CDR2 SMNVEV (reference sequence). J lost 4 bases, V lost 5 bases, and 1 base had no gene match. The CDR3 protein is CASSRTGGTGELFF. CDR3 DNA sequence: TGTGCCAGCAGTCGGACAGGGGGCACCGGGGAGCTGTTTTTT.

The chain employs TRBV11-1 and TRBJ1-2, with 7 bases lining up with TRBD1. This CDR3 is built from 14 residues. V lost 4 bases to trimming and J lost 0 bases; unmatched junction nucleotides: 2. Germline V gene lookup returns CDR1 SGHAT and CDR2 FQDESV (reference sequence). CDR3 region: CASSSDRSNYGYTF. The CDR3 nucleotides are TGTGCCAGCAGCTCGGACAGGTCTAACTATGGCTACACCTTC.

In this sample, this clone turned up a few times. The V call is TRBV7-2, the J call TRBJ2-3; 10 bases fit TRBD2. CDR1 is SGHTA, CDR2 FQGNSA, per germline. V was pared by 5 bases and J by 1 base, with 9 bases of the junction left unmatched. The CDR3 totals 17 residues. CDR3 amino acids: CASSLSPSGSGTDTQYF. Here the CDR3 DNA reads TGTGCCAGCAGCCTATCCCCTAGCGGGAGCGGCACAGATACGCAGTATTTT.

This chain joins TRBV27 and TRBJ2-7; 9 positions agree with TRBD2. V shed 5 bases, J shed 3 bases, and the junction held 11 bases outside the gene matches. CDR3 length: 16 amino acids. Germline CDR1 and CDR2: MNHEY and SMNVEV (reference sequence). The CDR3 sequence: CASSIGSGSLLYEQYF. CDR3 nucleotides: TGTGCCAGCAGTATCGGTAGCGGGAGTTTACTCTACGAGCAGTACTTC.

This clone was seen only a few times. The chain has TRBV11-2 and TRBJ2-3; 9 bases align to TRBD1. V was clipped by 10 bases and J by 3 bases; unmatched bases: 11. CDR1 is SGHAT and CDR2 is FQNNGV in the germline V gene. This CDR3 has 15 residues. This CDR3 reads CATTPGTGMTDTQYF. The CDR3 region has the DNA TGTGCCACGACCCCCGGGACAGGGATGACAGATACGCAGTATTTT. The variable domain in full, with the rest retrieved from reference TRBV11-2 and TRBJ2-3, is EAGVAQSPRYKIIEKRQSVAFWCNPISGHATLYWYQQILGQGPKLLIQFQNNGVVDDSQLPKDRFSAERLKGVDSTLKIQPAKLEDSAVYLCATTPGTGMTDTQYFGPGTRLTVL.

This CDR3 reads CASSVAGGVTDTQYF. The CDR3 DNA sequence: TGTGCCAGCAGCGTAGCGGGCGGGGTCACAGATACGCAGTATTTT. This chain uses TRBV9 with TRBJ2-3, with a tentative D call TRBD2 (6 bases). V dropped 0 bases and J dropped 2 bases, with 10 bases sitting between them. Germline CDR1 SGDLS, CDR2 YYNGEE. The CDR3 is 15 amino acids.

This clone appeared a single time. The chain links TRBV28 to TRBJ2-1; 9 positions agree with TRBD2. After removal of 5 bases from V and 2 bases from J, the junction contained 19 bases not matched to a gene. Per the germline V gene, CDR1 is MDHEN and CDR2 is SYDVKM. The CDR3 sequence is 20 residues long. The CDR3 nucleotides read TGTGCCAGCAGTCCGCCCTTTGGGGCGGGAGGGCCCGGTCCCTACAATGAGCAGTTCTTC. Protein sequence: CASSPPFGAGGPGPYNEQFF.

The rearrangement joins TRBV28 to TRBJ1-3; 8 bases match TRBD1. Per the germline V gene, CDR1 is MDHEN and CDR2 is SYDVKM. This CDR3 contains 14 residues. V gave up 7 bases and J gave up 4 bases; unmatched junction bases: 6. CDR3 sequence reads: CASNDRGAGNTIYF. For the CDR3, the DNA is TGTGCCAGCAACGACAGGGGAGCGGGAAACACCATATATTTT.

In this sample, this clone turned up a few times. The J gene is TRBJ2-1, the V gene TRBV27; 9 bases are shared with TRBD1. CDR3 length: 16 amino acids. CDR1 and CDR2 (germline): MNHEY, SMNVEV (reference sequence). V shed 1 base, J shed 2 bases, and the junction held 3 bases outside the gene matches. The CDR3 loop reads CASSLFRQGAYNEQFF. CDR3 DNA sequence: TGTGCCAGCAGTTTATTTCGACAGGGGGCCTACAATGAGCAGTTCTTC.

V and J are TRBV28 and TRBJ2-1; 8 bases are shared with TRBD1. Germline loops: CDR1 MDHEN, CDR2 SYDVKM. This CDR3 has 15 residues. Losses at the gene ends were 3 bases for V and 6 bases for J; bases not matched to a gene: 7. The CDR3 DNA follows: TGTGCCAGCAGTTTCCCCGGACAGGGAATCAATGAGCAGTTCTTC. Protein product: CASSFPGQGINEQFF.

The V gene is TRBV19, the J gene TRBJ2-5; D possibly corresponds to TRBD1 (5 bases). This CDR3 contains 12 residues. Germline CDR1 reads LNHDA; CDR2 reads SQIVND (reference sequence). Trimming removed 6 bases at V and 5 bases at J, with 10 bases between. The CDR3 DNA reads TGTGCCAGTAGCCCTCAGGGCGAGACCCAGTACTTC. Encoded protein: CASSPQGETQYF.